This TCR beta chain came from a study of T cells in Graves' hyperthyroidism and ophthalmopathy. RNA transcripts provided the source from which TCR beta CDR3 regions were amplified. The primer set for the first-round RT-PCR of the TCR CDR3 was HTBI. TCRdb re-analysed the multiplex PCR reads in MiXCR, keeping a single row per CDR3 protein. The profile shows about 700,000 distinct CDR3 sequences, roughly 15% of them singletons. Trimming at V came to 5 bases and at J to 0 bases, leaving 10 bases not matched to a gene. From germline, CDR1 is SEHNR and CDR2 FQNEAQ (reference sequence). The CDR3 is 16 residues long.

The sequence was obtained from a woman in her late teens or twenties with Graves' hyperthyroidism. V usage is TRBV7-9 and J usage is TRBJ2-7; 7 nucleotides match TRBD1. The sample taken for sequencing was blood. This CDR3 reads CASSAGDRRNSYEQYF. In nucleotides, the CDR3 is TGTGCCAGCAGCGCTGGGGACAGACGTAACTCCTACGAGCAGTACTTC.